A selection of T cell receptor beta chains follows, all from one sample in a study of early T cells in non-severe SARS-CoV-2 infection. In TCRdb, the 5' RACE reads were re-called with MiXCR into one record per CDR3 protein. The sample contains 90,000 or so distinct CDR3 sequences, just under 15% of which appear only once. Sequencing input: whole blood. The receptor source for this set is an adult who was a healthcare worker with PCR-confirmed SARS-CoV-2 infection or an uninfected control (not recorded which). Both conserved end residues are part of each CDR3. A D gene is named only where the DNA matches it firmly. Expanded clones get a size class; other rows say once, few or many, or leave the size out.

>TRBV4-2|NA|NA|TRBJ2-2
TGTGCCAGCAGCCAAGATCGGGCGGACAACACCGGGGAGCTGTTTTTT
CASSQDRADNTGELFF
>TRBV27|TRBD2|NA|TRBJ2-1
TGTGCCAGCAGTTTGTTAGCGGGAAAGAATGAGCAGTTCTTC
CASSLLAGKNEQFF
>TRBV9|TRBD2|NA|TRBJ2-7
TGTGCCAGCAGCCCAAGACTAGCGGGAGGATTAATCGGGCAGTACTTC
CASSPRLAGGLIGQYF
>TRBV29-1|TRBD2|few|TRBJ2-5
TGCAGCGTTCATTCGTTAGGGAGGGTTGGAGAGACCCAGTACTTC
CSVHSLGRVGETQYF
>TRBV7-2|NA|NA|TRBJ1-1
TGTGCCAGCAGCTTAGGAGTGGCGGCTAAAGCTTTCTTT
CASSLGVAAKAFF
>TRBV20-1|NA|NA|TRBJ2-3
TGCAGTGCTAGAGATATGGGACAAACAGATACGCAGTATTTT
CSARDMGQTDTQYF
>TRBV2|NA|NA|TRBJ1-2
TGTGCCAGCAGGAACGGAGGCTACACCTTC
CASRNGGYTF
>TRBV7-9|NA|NA|TRBJ2-2
TGTGCCAGCAGCTTAGTGCGCGGCCCCGGGGAGCTGTTTTTT
CASSLVRGPGELFF
>TRBV12-3/TRBV12-4|TRBD2|medium-sized|TRBJ2-3
TGTGCCAGCAGTTTCCCGACTAGCGGGACCACAGATACGCAGTATTTT
CASSFPTSGTTDTQYF
>TRBV20-1|NA|few|TRBJ2-2
TGCAGTGCTAGACGAGGCAGGGGAGCGAACACCGGGGAGCTGTTTTTT
CSARRGRGANTGELFF
>TRBV7-3|TRBD1|NA|TRBJ1-1
TGTGCCAGCAGCTTAGGGGCCAGGACAGGGGCAGGGACTGAAGCTTTCTTT
CASSLGARTGAGTEAFF
>TRBV28|NA|few|TRBJ2-4
TGTGCCAGCAGTTCAGGGGTTGAGGCGAACATTCAGTACTTC
CASSSGVEANIQYF
>TRBV14|TRBD1|many|TRBJ1-1
TGTGCCAGCAGCTTGACAGGGGGCACTGAAGCTTTCTTT
CASSLTGGTEAFF
>TRBV5-1|NA|NA|TRBJ1-1
TGCGCCAGCAAGGCTTCGAACACTGAAGCTTTCTTT
CASKASNTEAFF
>TRBV5-1|NA|few|TRBJ1-1
TGCGCCAGCAGCTTGTTTAGGGGTGGCACTGAAGCTTTCTTT
CASSLFRGGTEAFF
>TRBV11-3|NA|NA|TRBJ2-2
TGTGCCAGCAGCTTAGGCGGGACATTCACCGGGGAGCTGTTTTTT
CASSLGGTFTGELFF
>TRBV6-6|NA|few|TRBJ2-7
TGTGCCAGCAGCAAGACAGACTACGAGCAGTACTTC
CASSKTDYEQYF
>TRBV12-2|NA|few|TRBJ1-5
TGTGCAAGTCGCTTACCAGAGGGCGCGGGCAATCAGCCCCAGCATTTT
CASRLPEGAGNQPQHF
>TRBV24-1|NA|few|TRBJ2-5
TGTGCCACCAGCCGAGGGGATGAAGAGACCCAGTACTTC
CATSRGDEETQYF
>TRBV29-1|NA|NA|TRBJ2-7
TGCAGCGTTGAGCCGGGGCAAGGGTACGAGCAGTACTTC
CSVEPGQGYEQYF
>TRBV25-1|NA|few|TRBJ1-1
TGTGCCAGCAGTGATCGGGGGAGGGGTGGAGCTTTCTTT
CASSDRGRGGAFF
>TRBV7-8|NA|NA|TRBJ1-6
TGTGCCAGCAGCTTAATGGCGAGCTCCTATAATTCACCCCTCCACTTT
CASSLMASSYNSPLHF
>TRBV4-3|TRBD2|NA|TRBJ2-2
TGCGCCAGCAGCCAAGGATTACGCGGGAGGGCCGGCACCGGGGAGCTGTTTTTT
CASSQGLRGRAGTGELFF
>TRBV12-3/TRBV12-4|TRBD1|few|TRBJ2-7
TGTGCCAGCAAAATCCACATTGAGGACAGGGTGGGCGAGCAGTACTTC
CASKIHIEDRVGEQYF
>TRBV7-9|NA|few|TRBJ2-5
TGTGCCAGCAGCCACCCCTTGGTGGGGGGACAAGAGACCCAGTACTTC
CASSHPLVGGQETQYF
>TRBV5-4|NA|once|TRBJ2-1
TGTGCCAGCAGGACTTTGTGGCCCAACAATGAGCAGTTCTTC
CASRTLWPNNEQFF
>TRBV7-6|NA|few|TRBJ2-1
TGTGCCAGCAGCTTAGAACGAGGAGGTGAGCAGTTCTTC
CASSLERGGEQFF
>TRBV20-1|TRBD1|few|TRBJ2-3
TGCAGTGCTAGAGATGTCAACAGGGGGGCGCAGTATTTT
CSARDVNRGAQYF
>TRBV11-2|NA|many|TRBJ1-6
TGTGCCAGCAGCTTAAATCGCGACATCTCACCCCTCCACTTT
CASSLNRDISPLHF
>TRBV7-6|NA|NA|TRBJ2-5
TGTGCCAGCAGCTTAGCCGGCTTACAGTACTTC
CASSLAGLQYF
>TRBV4-1|NA|NA|TRBJ1-1
TGCGCCAGCAGCCAAGTAGCTCAGGTGGGAGCTTTCTTT
CASSQVAQVGAFF
>TRBV29-1|NA|many|TRBJ2-4
TGCAGCGTTTCAGGGTTACTAGCCAAAAACATTCAGTACTTC
CSVSGLLAKNIQYF
>TRBV12-3/TRBV12-4|NA|NA|TRBJ2-7
TGTGCCAGCAGTTTAGCGGGAGTTATCGAGCAGTACTTC
CASSLAGVIEQYF
>TRBV19|TRBD2|NA|TRBJ2-3
TGTGCCAGTAGTTCCCTCGACCGGGACTACGTGGGACCTAGCACAGATACGCAGTATTTT
CASSSLDRDYVGPSTDTQYF
>TRBV20-1|TRBD2|many|TRBJ2-1
TGCAGTGCGTCTAGCGGGAGGGCCGATGAGCAGTTCTTC
CSASSGRADEQFF
>TRBV6-1|NA|NA|TRBJ2-3
TGTGCCACCAGCATACAGGAGGTGCATACGCAGTATTTT
CATSIQEVHTQYF
>TRBV19|TRBD1|once|TRBJ2-4
TGTGCCAGTAGTATCGACAGGGTAAACATTCAGTACTTC
CASSIDRVNIQYF
>TRBV28|NA|few|TRBJ2-5
TGTGCCAGCGGGAGAGTAGAGACCCAGTACTTC
CASGRVETQYF
>TRBV5-1|TRBD1|NA|TRBJ2-5
TGCGCCAGCGGGGACAGGGAAGAGACCCAGTACTTC
CASGDREETQYF
>TRBV27|NA|NA|TRBJ2-7
TGTGCCAGCAGCTCCGGGACAACGCCCTACGAGCAGTACTTC
CASSSGTTPYEQYF
>TRBV29-1|TRBD2|NA|TRBJ2-3
TGCAGCGGGGGGCCAGCGGGAGTCACAGATACGCAGTATTTT
CSGGPAGVTDTQYF
>TRBV20-1|NA|many|TRBJ2-7
TGCAGTGCTAGAGATCCGGGACGGAGCTACGAGCAGTACTTC
CSARDPGRSYEQYF
>TRBV7-2|NA|few|TRBJ2-7
TGTGCCAGCAGCTTCGCCGGCCGGTGGGGTACGCGATACGAGCAGTACTTC
CASSFAGRWGTRYEQYF
>TRBV5-6|NA|many|TRBJ1-5
TGTGCCAGCAGCTTGTTGGATCAGCCCCAGCATTTT
CASSLLDQPQHF
>TRBV6-2/TRBV6-3|NA|NA|TRBJ1-6
TGTGCCAGCAGTCCGGACCGGAATAATTCACCCCTCCACTTT
CASSPDRNNSPLHF
>TRBV10-3|TRBD1|few|TRBJ2-5
TGTGCCATCGCAGCCGGGACAGAAGAGACCCAGTACTTC
CAIAAGTEETQYF
>TRBV5-4|TRBD1|many|TRBJ2-7
TGTGCCAGCAGCCCTGGGACAGGGCCAACACTCTACGAGCAGTACTTC
CASSPGTGPTLYEQYF
>TRBV5-1|TRBD1|NA|TRBJ1-2
TGCGCCAGCAGGCAGGGGGCGCGTGATGGCTACACCTTC
CASRQGARDGYTF
>TRBV5-1|TRBD1|few|TRBJ2-6
TGCGCCAGCAGCTTTCGACAGGGGGCGGTCTCTGGGGCCAACGTCCTGACTTTC
CASSFRQGAVSGANVLTF
>TRBV20-1|NA|NA|TRBJ2-1
TGCAGTGCTAGGGCGGACGACAATGAGCAGTTCTTC
CSARADDNEQFF
>TRBV29-1|NA|NA|TRBJ1-1
TGCAGCGTTGATCGGGGGGCGAGGACTGAAGCTTTCTTT
CSVDRGARTEAFF
>TRBV12-3/TRBV12-4|NA|many|TRBJ2-7
TGTGCCAGCAGTCCCCAGAATGGGAAGGAGCAGTACTTC
CASSPQNGKEQYF
>TRBV12-3/TRBV12-4|NA|NA|TRBJ1-2
TGTGCCAGCAGTTCCGGGGTCGGGTATGGCTACACCTTC
CASSSGVGYGYTF
>TRBV20-1|TRBD1|few|TRBJ1-5
TGCAGTGCCTGGGACAGGGGGTCTCAGCCCCAGCATTTT
CSAWDRGSQPQHF
>TRBV7-6|TRBD1|NA|TRBJ2-7
TGTGCCAGCAGTCGTGACAGGGGCACCTACGAGCAGTACTTC
CASSRDRGTYEQYF
>TRBV12-3/TRBV12-4|NA|NA|TRBJ2-7
TGTGCCAGCAGCCTGGGAGAGGGCTACGAGCAGTACTTC
CASSLGEGYEQYF
>TRBV4-3|NA|NA|TRBJ1-1
TGCGCCAGCAGCCAAGTCCCACTAGGGAACACTGAAGCTTTCTTT
CASSQVPLGNTEAFF
>TRBV20-1|NA|NA|TRBJ1-4
TGCAGTGCTAGAGAGAAGACTGTAAATGAAAAACTGTTTTTT
CSAREKTVNEKLFF
>TRBV7-8|NA|many|TRBJ2-5
TGTGCCAGCAGCCCGGACAGCGAGACCCAGTACTTC
CASSPDSETQYF